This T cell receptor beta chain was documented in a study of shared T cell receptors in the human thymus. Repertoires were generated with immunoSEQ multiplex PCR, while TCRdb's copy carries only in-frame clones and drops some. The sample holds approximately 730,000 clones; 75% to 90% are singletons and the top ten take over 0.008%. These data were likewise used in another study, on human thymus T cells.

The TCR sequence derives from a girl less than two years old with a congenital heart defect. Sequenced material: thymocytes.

The CDR3 region has the DNA TGCGCCAGCGAGGGACTAGCGACGAGTGAGCAGTTCTTC. Protein product: CASEGLATSEQFF. The V gene is TRBV5-1, the J gene TRBJ2-1, with 10 bases fitting TRBD2. The CDR3 runs 13 residues. V gave up 7 bases and J gave up 9 bases; unmatched junction bases: 7. CDR1 SGHRS and CDR2 YFSETQ come from the germline V gene.